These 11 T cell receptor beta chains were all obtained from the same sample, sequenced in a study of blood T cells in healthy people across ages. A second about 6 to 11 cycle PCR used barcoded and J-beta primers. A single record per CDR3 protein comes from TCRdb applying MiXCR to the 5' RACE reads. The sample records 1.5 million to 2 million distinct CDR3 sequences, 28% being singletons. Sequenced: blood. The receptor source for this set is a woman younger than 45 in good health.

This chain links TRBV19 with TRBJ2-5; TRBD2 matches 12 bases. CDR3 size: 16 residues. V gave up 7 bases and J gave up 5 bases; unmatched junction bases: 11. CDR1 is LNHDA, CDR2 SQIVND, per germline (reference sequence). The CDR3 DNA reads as TGTGCCAGTACGAATCCACTAGCGGGAGGTCGGGAGACCCAGTACTTC. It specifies CASTNPLAGGRETQYF.

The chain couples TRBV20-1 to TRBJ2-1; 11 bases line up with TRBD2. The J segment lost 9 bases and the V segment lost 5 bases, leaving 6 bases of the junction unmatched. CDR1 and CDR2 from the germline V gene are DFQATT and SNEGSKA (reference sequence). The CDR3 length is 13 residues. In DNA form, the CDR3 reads TGCAGTGCTTCTCCGGGACTAGCGGTTGAGCAGTTCTTC. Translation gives CSASPGLAVEQFF.

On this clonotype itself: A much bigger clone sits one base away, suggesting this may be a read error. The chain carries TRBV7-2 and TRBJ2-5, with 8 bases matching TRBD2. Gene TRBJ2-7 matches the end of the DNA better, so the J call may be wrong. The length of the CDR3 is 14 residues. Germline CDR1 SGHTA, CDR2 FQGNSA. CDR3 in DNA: TGTGTCAGCAGCTTAGTTGCGGGAGGAAGCGAGCAGTACTTC. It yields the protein CVSSLVAGGSEQYF.

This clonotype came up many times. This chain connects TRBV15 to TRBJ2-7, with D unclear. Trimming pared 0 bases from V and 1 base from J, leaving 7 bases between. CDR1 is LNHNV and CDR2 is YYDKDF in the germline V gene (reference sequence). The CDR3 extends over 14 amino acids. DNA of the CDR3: TGTGCCACCAGCAGAGATCCACATTCCTACGAGCAGTACTTC. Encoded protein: CATSRDPHSYEQYF.

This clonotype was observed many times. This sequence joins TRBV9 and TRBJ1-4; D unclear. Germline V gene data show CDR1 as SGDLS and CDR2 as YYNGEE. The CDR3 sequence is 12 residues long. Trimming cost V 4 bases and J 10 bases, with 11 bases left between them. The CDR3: CASSTLGGKLFF. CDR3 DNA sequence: TGTGCCAGCAGCACCCTCGGCGGAAAACTGTTTTTT.

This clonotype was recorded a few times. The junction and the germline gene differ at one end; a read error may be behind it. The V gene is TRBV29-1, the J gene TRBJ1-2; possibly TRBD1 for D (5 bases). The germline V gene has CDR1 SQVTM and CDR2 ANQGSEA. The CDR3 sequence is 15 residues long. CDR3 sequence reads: CIVEAQGSVAYGYTF. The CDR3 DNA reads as TGCATCGTTGAAGCTCAGGGCTCGGTAGCCTATGGCTACACCTTC. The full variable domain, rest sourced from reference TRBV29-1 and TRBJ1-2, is SAVISQKPSRDICQRGTSLTIQCQVDSQVTMMFWYRQQPGQSLTLIATANQGSEATYESGFVIDKFPISRPNLTFSTLTVSNMSPEDSSIYLCIVEAQGSVAYGYTFGSGTRLTVV.

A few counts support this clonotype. CDR3 protein: CASSQRGSNTEAFF. The CDR3, as DNA: TGTGCCAGCAGCCAAAGGGGCTCTAACACTGAAGCTTTCTTT. The chain is built from TRBV5-5 and TRBJ1-1, with D possibly TRBD1 on 5 matching bases. Germline V gives CDR1 SGHKS, CDR2 YYEKEE (reference sequence). This CDR3 is 14 amino acids long. V gave up 4 bases and J gave up 2 bases, with 12 bases separating them.

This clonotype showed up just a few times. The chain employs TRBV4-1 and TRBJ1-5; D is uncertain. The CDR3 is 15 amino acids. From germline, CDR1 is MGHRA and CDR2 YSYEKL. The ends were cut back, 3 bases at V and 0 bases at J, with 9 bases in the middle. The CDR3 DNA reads TGCGCCAGCAGCCAGAGCGGAAGTAGCAATCAGCCCCAGCATTTT. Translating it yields CASSQSGSSNQPQHF.

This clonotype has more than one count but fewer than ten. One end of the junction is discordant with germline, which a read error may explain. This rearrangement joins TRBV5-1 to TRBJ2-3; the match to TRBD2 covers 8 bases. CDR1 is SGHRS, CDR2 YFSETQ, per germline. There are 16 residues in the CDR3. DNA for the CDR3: TGCGCCAGCAGACCAGGACTGCTAGCGGGCACAAATACGCAGTATTTT. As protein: CASRPGLLAGTNTQYF.

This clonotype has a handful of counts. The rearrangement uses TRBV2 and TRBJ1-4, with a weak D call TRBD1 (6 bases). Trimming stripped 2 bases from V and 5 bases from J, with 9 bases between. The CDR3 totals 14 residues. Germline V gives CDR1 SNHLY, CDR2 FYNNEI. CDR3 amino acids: CASSETGLNEKLFF. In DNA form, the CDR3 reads TGTGCCAGCAGTGAAACAGGGCTCAATGAAAAACTGTTTTTT.

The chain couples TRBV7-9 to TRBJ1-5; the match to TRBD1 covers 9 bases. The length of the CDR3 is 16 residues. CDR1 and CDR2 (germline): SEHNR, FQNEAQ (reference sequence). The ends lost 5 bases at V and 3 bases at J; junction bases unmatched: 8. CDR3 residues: CASSRQGTGHNQPQHF. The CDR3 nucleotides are TGTGCCAGCAGCCGGCAAGGGACAGGGCACAATCAGCCCCAGCATTTT.